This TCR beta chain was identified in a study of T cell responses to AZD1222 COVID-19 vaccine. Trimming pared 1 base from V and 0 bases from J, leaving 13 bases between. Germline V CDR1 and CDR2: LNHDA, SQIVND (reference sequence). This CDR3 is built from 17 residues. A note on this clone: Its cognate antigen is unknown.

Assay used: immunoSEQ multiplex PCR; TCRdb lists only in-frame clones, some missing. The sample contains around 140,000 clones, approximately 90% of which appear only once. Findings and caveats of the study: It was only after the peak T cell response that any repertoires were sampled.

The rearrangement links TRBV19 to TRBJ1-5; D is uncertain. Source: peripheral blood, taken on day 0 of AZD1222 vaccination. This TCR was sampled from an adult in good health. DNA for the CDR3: TGTGCCAGTAGTATAGTTGGGCCGATGATTAGCAATCAGCCCCAGCATTTT. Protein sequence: CASSIVGPMISNQPQHF.